This TCR beta chain emerged from a study of cytomegalovirus exposure and HLA in healthy donors. Regarding the study as a whole: HLA allele associations emerged for around 15,000 TCR beta sequences in a later analysis, at 0.05 false discovery rate. The study put 150 or so TCR beta chains on its list as cytomegalovirus-associated.

Comments on this clone: Its specificity is unknown.

The PCR was carried out with 60 Vbeta primers and 13 Jbeta primers. The assay was immunoSEQ multiplex PCR, and TCRdb's table has in-frame clones only and misses some. The table gives approximately 130,000 clones; the top ten clones make up 2% of it. CDR3 size: 14 residues. V shed 2 bases, J shed 3 bases, and the junction held 1 base outside the gene matches. CDR1 and CDR2 from the germline V gene are SGHRS and YFSETQ. The TCR sequence derives from a woman aged 55-69 years in good health and CMV-seronegative. The source material was PBMCs. The V call is TRBV5-1, the J call TRBJ2-7, with 11 bases that match TRBD2. CDR3 protein: CASSFLAGGYEQYF. The CDR3 nucleotides are TGCGCCAGCAGCTTCCTAGCGGGGGGCTACGAGCAGTACTTC.